The entry below describes one T cell receptor (beta chain). This specimen comes from a study of blood T cell repertoires in COVID-19. Study-wide context: Samples came from the United States, Italy and Spain, spanning acute and convalescent COVID-19.

The CDR3 extends over 13 amino acids. The V and J ends lost 6 bases and 4 bases respectively, with 9 bases between them. The V gene's germline CDR1 is WNHNN and CDR2 SYGVQD (reference sequence). In the source study's methods: Estimation of nucleated cell counts was performed using reference gene primer amplification. Clones were sequenced by immunoSEQ multiplex PCR, and TCRdb holds only the in-frame ones, with some missing. The DNA was the basis for D and trimming; V, J and clone size are from that table. The sample lists around 64,000 clones, 87% occurring once. This rearrangement joins TRBV10-1 to TRBJ2-2, with D possibly being TRBD2 (5 bases). Sequences were obtained from peripheral blood. The TCR was taken from a woman aged 80 or over with acute or convalescent COVID-19. CDR3 loop: CASRRDSTGELFF. The CDR3 DNA is TGCGCCAGCAGGAGGGATTCCACCGGGGAGCTGTTTTTT.